This T cell receptor beta chain was found in a study of T cells in Graves' hyperthyroidism and ophthalmopathy. Recently diagnosed hyperthyroidism of less than 2 months' duration affected patients aged 18 to 65. Germline values: CDR1 DFQATT, CDR2 SNEGSKA (reference sequence). Trimming pared 6 bases from V and 1 base from J, leaving 15 bases between. CDR3 length: 14 amino acids. The CDR3 regions of TCR beta were amplified from RNA transcripts. Researchers ran a first-round RT-PCR on the TCR CDR3 using the HTBI primer set. TCRdb re-analysed the multiplex PCR reads in MiXCR, keeping a single row per CDR3 protein. The top ten clones hold around 8% of a sample with 500,000 to 600,000 distinct CDR3 sequences, more than 45% of them seen once.

The rearrangement links TRBV20-1 to TRBJ2-5; D may be TRBD1 (6 bases). This TCR came from a woman under 30 with Graves' hyperthyroidism. Input material: peripheral blood or thyroid tissue (not recorded which). This CDR3 is CSAERGRGQETQYF. CDR3 nucleotides: TGCAGTGCGGAAAGGGGGAGAGGCCAAGAGACCCAGTACTTC.